The 9 T cell receptor beta chains presented below share a single source sample, sequenced in a study of cytomegalovirus exposure and HLA in healthy donors. The study ran its PCR with 60 Vbeta and 13 Jbeta primers. Only in-frame clones appear in the TCRdb table, and some are missing; sequencing was by immunoSEQ multiplex PCR. The table records 150,000 to 200,000 clones, approximately 81% of them present only once. The sample comprised PBMCs. These receptors all come from a woman between 45 and 65 years old in good health and CMV-seronegative.

This clone has just one count. The chain recombines TRBV23-1 with TRBJ2-7; 7 nucleotides agree with TRBD2. TRBV23-1 is known as an ORF, though its function is uncertain. The length of the CDR3 is 16 residues. Losses at the gene ends were 0 bases for V and 2 bases for J; bases not matched to a gene: 7. CDR3: CASSQSRPAGAYEQYF. For the CDR3, the DNA is TGCGCCAGCAGTCAATCGCGACCCGCGGGGGCCTACGAGCAGTACTTC.

There are a few counts of this clone. This chain joins TRBV14 and TRBJ2-1; tentative D call: TRBD2 (5 bases). From germline, CDR1 is SGHDN and CDR2 FVKESK. CDR3 length equals 13 residues. The V and J ends lost 4 bases and 12 bases respectively, with 16 bases between them. The CDR3 is CASSPSGLRGQFF. DNA of the CDR3: TGTGCCAGCAGCCCCTCGGGCCTTCGGGGGCAGTTCTTC.

This chain's CDR3 is CASSVGTGFAYGYTF. CDR3 DNA: TGTGCCAGCAGCGTAGGGACAGGGTTCGCCTATGGCTACACCTTC. The chain carries TRBV9 and TRBJ1-2; 8 bases line up with TRBD1. Germline-derived CDR1 and CDR2 are SGDLS and YYNGEE. This CDR3 has 15 amino acids. The junction had 5 bases not matched to a gene; V was cut back by 0 bases and J by 4 bases.

V usage is TRBV4-3 and J usage is TRBJ1-6; maybe TRBD1 (6 bases). The CDR3 spans 14 residues. From germline, CDR1 is LGHNA and CDR2 YSLEER. The V and J ends lost 4 bases and 7 bases respectively, with 11 bases between them. CDR3 sequence (DNA): TGCGCCAGCAGCCTGAGAGGGACAAATTCACCCCTCCACTTT. Translation gives CASSLRGTNSPLHF.

Remarks on this clone: Other nucleotide sequences from this sample produce the same CDR3. This rearrangement joins TRBV20-1 to TRBJ2-7, with 7 bases aligning to TRBD1. CDR1 DFQATT and CDR2 SNEGSKA come from the germline V gene (reference sequence). CDR3 size: 11 residues. The V and J ends lost 6 bases and 5 bases, in that order; junction bases with no gene match: 4. The CDR3 DNA sequence: TGCAGTGCAACGACAGGGAACGAGCAGTACTTC. It specifies CSATTGNEQYF.

The genes are TRBV10-2 and TRBJ2-1; 9 bases align to TRBD1. J gave up 7 bases and V 7 bases, and 14 bases lay outside the gene matches. This CDR3 has 16 residues. Germline lookup yields CDR1 WSHSY and CDR2 SAAADI. This CDR3 is CASTSQGALGLNEQFF. The DNA for the CDR3 is TGCGCCAGCACCTCACAGGGGGCGCTGGGTCTAAATGAGCAGTTCTTC.

The V and J genes are TRBV5-1 and TRBJ2-7, with a tentative D call TRBD1 (5 bases). The CDR3 runs 13 residues. Trimming took 5 bases from V and 4 from J, leaving 13 bases between them. Germline lookup yields CDR1 SGHRS and CDR2 YFSETQ. The CDR3 DNA sequence: TGCGCCAGCAGGTTTCTAGGGGAATACGAGCAGTACTTC. This gives the protein CASRFLGEYEQYF.

The CDR3 nucleotides read TGTGCCAGCACGAGGACCGAGGGTGGCTACACCTTC. Protein product: CASTRTEGGYTF. This chain joins TRBV6-6 and TRBJ1-2; D gene unclear. Germline V gene data show CDR1 as MNHNY and CDR2 as SVGAGI (reference sequence). V was cut by 7 bases and J by 7 bases, with 13 bases left in between. The CDR3 totals 12 residues.

The V and J genes are TRBV6-1 and TRBJ1-1, with 9 nucleotides matching TRBD1. CDR1 is MNHNS, CDR2 SASEGT, per germline. This CDR3 contains 17 residues. V shed 3 bases and J 1 base; nucleotides not matched to a gene: 9. The CDR3 DNA reads as TGTGCCAGCAGTGACCTACAGGGGGCTCGTCGGAACACTGAAGCTTTCTTT. Translated, it gives CASSDLQGARRNTEAFF.